Sequencing of this T cell receptor beta chain was carried out in a study of radiation and T cells in renal cell carcinoma. This clone came up a few times. Its antigen is unknown. Treatment noted: 15 Gy SBRT to primary tumor, nephrectomy 4 weeks later. Clear cell pathology was present in this patient's renal cell carcinoma. V lost 4 bases and J lost 11; bases outside the gene matches: 14. CDR1 is MDHEN and CDR2 is SYDVKM in the germline V gene. The CDR3 is 15 residues long. Libraries were prepared by immunoSEQ multiplex PCR; TCRdb keeps only in-frame clonotypes and omits some of them. The data hold 15,000 to 20,000 clones, with less than 65% observed a single time. Findings of the study overall: Dominant CDR3 motifs occupied more repertoire in irradiated than control tumors. Irradiated tumors had higher TCR clonality than control tumors.

The sample consisted of tumor tissue, taken from a patient whose treatment included radiotherapy and nephrectomy. The receptor's source is a man in his fifties or sixties with renal cell carcinoma. The chain links TRBV28 to TRBJ1-1; TRBD1 aligns across 9 bases. CDR3 sequence reads: CASSSYDRGKRGAFF. The DNA for the CDR3 is TGTGCCAGCAGTTCCTACGACAGGGGGAAACGAGGGGCTTTCTTT.